The T cell receptor beta chain described here comes from a study of T cells in Graves' hyperthyroidism and ophthalmopathy. Subjects with ophthalmopathy showed a Clinical Activity Score no lower than 3, a NOSPECS grade no lower than 4, and a duration shorter than 3 months. The authors took PBMCs from roughly 9.5 ml fresh peripheral blood. There are many counts of this clonotype. Trimming took 5 bases from V and 3 from J; bases not matched to a gene: 21. Germline loops: CDR1 SGHRS, CDR2 YFSETQ. This CDR3 has 19 amino acids. Researchers took RNA transcripts and amplified the TCR beta CDR3 regions from them. HTBI primers were the set used in a first-round RT-PCR of the TCR CDR3. TCRdb re-called the multiplex PCR reads with MiXCR, one entry per CDR3 protein. The sample records approximately 570,000 distinct CDR3 sequences, just under 20% being singletons.

The specimen was blood. The chain uses TRBV5-1 and TRBJ1-1, with 8 bases matching TRBD1. The sequence derives from a man aged 40-49 years with Graves' ophthalmopathy. The CDR3 DNA sequence: TGCGCCAGCAGTGACGAGACAGGGGTCGTGTGGGGGGGTGACACTGAAGCTTTCTTT. Residues: CASSDETGVVWGGDTEAFF.